What follows are 24 T cell receptor beta chains derived from one specimen sequenced in a study of T cell repertoires in cytomegalovirus infection. TCRdb reprocessed the reads via MiXCR and lists one record per CDR3 protein. The sample holds about 310,000 distinct CDR3 sequences, 17% seen once. Sample: PBMCs. These receptors were obtained from a human donor in good health (CMV status not recorded). Some clones in this sample may be carry-over from other donors' samples.

The chain carries TRBV15 and TRBJ1-5; possibly TRBD1 for D (5 bases). Trimming cost V 0 bases and J 2 bases, with 8 bases left between them. Germline assignment: CDR1 LNHNV and CDR2 YYDKDF (reference sequence). The CDR3 is 15 residues long. The CDR3 reads CATSRDETGNQPQHF. DNA of the CDR3: TGTGCCACCAGCAGAGATGAGACAGGCAATCAGCCCCAGCATTTT.

This clonotype was seen ten or more times. This chain uses TRBV6-1 with TRBJ2-1; 8 bases fit TRBD2. V trimming: 2 bases; J trimming: 0 bases; junction bases outside the gene matches: 9. Germline V gene data show CDR1 as MNHNS and CDR2 as SASEGT. The CDR3 loop spans 18 amino acids. The CDR3 is CASSESGSAGGSYNEQFF. In DNA, the CDR3 is TGTGCCAGCAGTGAATCCGGCTCGGCGGGGGGCTCCTACAATGAGCAGTTCTTC.

This clonotype was recorded a few times. This chain connects TRBV4-1 to TRBJ2-7; D is possibly TRBD1 (6 bases). The CDR3 covers 12 residues. CDR1 is MGHRA, CDR2 YSYEKL, per germline. Trimming cost V 4 bases and J 6 bases, with 10 bases left between them. CDR3 protein: CASSPDSAEQYF. The CDR3 DNA sequence: TGCGCCAGCAGCCCGGACAGCGCCGAGCAGTACTTC.

This clonotype was seen a few times. The rearrangement links TRBV7-2 to TRBJ1-6; 9 bases match TRBD1. Germline loops: CDR1 SGHTA, CDR2 FQGNSA. There are 17 residues in the CDR3. The V and J ends lost 1 base and 10 bases, in that order; junction bases with no gene match: 11. CDR3 amino acids: CASSLGGPGTGTSPLHF. The DNA for the CDR3 is TGTGCCAGCAGCTTAGGGGGGCCCGGGACAGGGACATCACCCCTCCACTTT.

This clonotype was counted once. The chain employs TRBV2 and TRBJ2-1; TRBD1 agrees at 11 bases. The CDR3 spans 15 residues. CDR1 is SNHLY and CDR2 is FYNNEI in the germline V gene. J lost 10 bases, V lost 3 bases, and 8 bases had no gene match. CDR3 region: CASSDRTGGSGEQFF. CDR3 sequence (DNA): TGTGCCAGCAGTGATCGGACAGGGGGCTCAGGAGAGCAGTTCTTC.

The genes are TRBV3-1 and TRBJ1-5, with a possible D match to TRBD1 (6 bases). Between the trimmed V and J ends, which lost 1 base and 6 bases, there was a span of 13 bases. The CDR3 runs 15 residues. Germline CDR1 reads LGHDT; CDR2 reads YNNKEL (reference sequence). CDR3 sequence reads: CASSQVGGAGQPQHF. CDR3 in DNA: TGTGCCAGCAGCCAAGTTGGGGGGGCCGGTCAGCCCCAGCATTTT.

This clonotype was found a few times. The chain couples TRBV20-1 to TRBJ2-1, with 11 bases that match TRBD2. This CDR3 has 14 amino acids. Germline V gives CDR1 DFQATT, CDR2 SNEGSKA (reference sequence). The J segment lost 8 bases and the V segment lost 6 bases, leaving 9 bases of the junction unmatched. CDR3 amino acids: CSAFLAGGRYEQFF. CDR3 bases: TGCAGTGCCTTCTTAGCGGGGGGGCGTTATGAGCAGTTCTTC.

V gene TRBV18 combines with J gene TRBJ1-5; unclear D gene. This CDR3 has 14 residues. Trimming took off 2 bases at V and 5 bases at J, with 10 bases between the two ends. Germline assignment: CDR1 KGHSH and CDR2 LQKENI. The CDR3 protein is CASSPREADQPQHF. The DNA for the CDR3 is TGTGCCAGCTCACCAAGGGAGGCGGATCAGCCCCAGCATTTT.

This rearrangement joins TRBV6-8 to TRBJ2-1; D perhaps matches TRBD1 (5 bases). Trimming left V 1 base short and J 6 bases short, with 16 bases between. Per the germline V gene, CDR1 is MNHGY and CDR2 is SAAAGT. This CDR3 has 16 amino acids. This chain's CDR3 is CASSYYRWTPGNEQFF. The CDR3 DNA is TGTGCCAGCAGTTACTACCGTTGGACACCTGGCAATGAGCAGTTCTTC.

The J gene is TRBJ2-5, the V gene TRBV20-1, with 11 bases lining up with TRBD2. With V trimmed by 2 bases and J by 5 bases, 10 bases remained unmatched. CDR3 length equals 16 residues. Germline V gene lookup returns CDR1 DFQATT and CDR2 SNEGSKA (reference sequence). CDR3 coding DNA: TGCAGTGCTAGACCGCTAGCGGGGGGCCTGTGGGAGACCCAGTACTTC. Translating it yields CSARPLAGGLWETQYF.

This clonotype was seen a handful of times. In nucleotides, the CDR3 is TGTGCCAGCAGTGGAGCAGGGGGCAAGGAGACCCAGTACTTC. It yields the protein CASSGAGGKETQYF. The gene calls are TRBV2 and TRBJ2-5; 8 nucleotides line up with TRBD1. Germline CDR1 is SNHLY and CDR2 is FYNNEI. The V and J ends lost 4 bases and 5 bases, in that order; junction bases with no gene match: 6. The CDR3 loop spans 14 amino acids. The complete variable domain, with remaining parts taken from reference TRBV2 and TRBJ2-5, reads EPEVTQTPSHQVTQMGQEVILRCVPISNHLYFYWYRQILGQKVEFLVSFYNNEISEKSEIFDDQFSVERPDGSNFTLKIRSTKLEDSAMYFCASSGAGGKETQYFGPGTRLLVL.

This clonotype was counted ten times or more. The chain has TRBV6-5 and TRBJ2-7; D is perhaps TRBD2 (5 bases). Germline V lookup: CDR1 MNHEY, CDR2 SVGAGI. V lost 2 bases and J lost 2, with 10 bases in between. The CDR3 runs to 14 residues. In DNA form, the CDR3 reads TGTGCCAGCAGTTACACGACTAATCCCTACGAGCAGTACTTC. It is translated as CASSYTTNPYEQYF.

This rearrangement joins TRBV19 to TRBJ2-7; 10 nucleotides match TRBD2. The CDR3 is 16 residues long. V lost 6 bases and J lost 0; bases outside the gene matches: 8. Germline CDR1 is LNHDA and CDR2 is SQIVND (reference sequence). In nucleotides, the CDR3 is TGTGCCAGTAGGGCTAGCGGGGGCTCAAACTCCTACGAGCAGTACTTC. Protein sequence: CASRASGGSNSYEQYF.

This clonotype has only a few counts. The V call is TRBV27, the J call TRBJ1-4, with D possibly being TRBD1 (5 bases). Trimming stripped 8 bases from V and 5 bases from J, with 9 bases between. Germline CDR1 MNHEY, CDR2 SMNVEV (reference sequence). The length of the CDR3 is 12 residues. The CDR3 DNA reads TGTGCCAGCGCTAGGGGCAATGAAAAACTGTTTTTT. It yields the protein CASARGNEKLFF.

The sample holds many counts of this clonotype. The gene calls are TRBV4-1 and TRBJ1-1, with D tentatively TRBD1 (5 bases). CDR1 is MGHRA, CDR2 YSYEKL, per germline. V shed 3 bases and J shed 4 bases, with 15 bases lying between them. The CDR3 has 15 amino acids. CDR3 nucleotide sequence: TGCGCCAGCAGCCATCGAACTACAGGTTTCACTGAAGCTTTCTTT. Translating gives CASSHRTTGFTEAFF.

This clonotype was seen more than once but under ten times. The rearrangement joins TRBV5-1 to TRBJ2-7; 9 bases fit TRBD1. This CDR3 is built from 16 residues. V was clipped by 0 bases and J by 2 bases; unmatched bases: 6. In germline, CDR1 is SGHRS, CDR2 YFSETQ. The CDR3 DNA reads as TGCGCCAGCAGCTTGGCACGGGACAGGGAGACCTACGAGCAGTACTTC. It encodes CASSLARDRETYEQYF.

This clonotype was recorded many times. This rearrangement joins TRBV7-2 to TRBJ1-5; 8 nucleotides align to TRBD1. Germline assignment: CDR1 SGHTA and CDR2 FQGNSA. This CDR3 is built from 15 residues. The V gene end was trimmed by 6 bases and the J gene end by 1 base; junction bases not matched to a gene: 5. This CDR3 is CASRQGVGSNQPQHF. The DNA for the CDR3 is TGTGCCAGCAGACAGGGGGTCGGGAGCAATCAGCCCCAGCATTTT.

This clonotype appeared many times. J is TRBJ1-5 and V is TRBV6-6, with D unclear. Germline lookup yields CDR1 MNHNY and CDR2 SVGAGI (reference sequence). Trimming took 6 bases from V and 7 from J, leaving 13 bases between them. The length of the CDR3 is 13 residues. The CDR3 DNA sequence: TGTGCCAGCAGCCCGTCGGGCTGGCAGCCCCAGCATTTT. Translated, it gives CASSPSGWQPQHF.

This clonotype was seen at least ten times. The gene calls are TRBV5-4 and TRBJ2-1; possibly TRBD1 for D (6 bases). CDR3 length: 13 residues. V was shortened by 0 bases and J by 7 bases, with 8 bases between the two germline ends. Germline V CDR1 and CDR2: SGHNT, YYREEE (reference sequence). The CDR3 DNA reads as TGTGCCAGCAGCTTGGACAGGGTAAATGAGCAGTTCTTC. Protein product: CASSLDRVNEQFF.

The rearrangement uses TRBV18 and TRBJ1-1; D call uncertain. The V gene's germline CDR1 is KGHSH and CDR2 LQKENI. The ends were cut back, 0 bases at V and 3 bases at J, with 5 bases in the middle. This CDR3 spans 13 amino acids. Here the CDR3 reads CASSPPGDTEAFF. For the CDR3, the DNA is TGTGCCAGCTCACCACCGGGAGACACTGAAGCTTTCTTT.

The sample holds a few counts of this clonotype. V usage is TRBV2 and J usage is TRBJ1-5; the match to TRBD1 covers 7 bases. This CDR3 has 15 amino acids. V shed 5 bases, J shed 3 bases, and the junction held 7 bases outside the gene matches. Germline CDR1 and CDR2: SNHLY and FYNNEI. The CDR3 is CASSPRTGDNQPQHF. The CDR3 region has the DNA TGTGCCAGCAGTCCCCGGACAGGCGACAATCAGCCCCAGCATTTT.

This clonotype was detected many times. The V gene is TRBV6-2 or TRBV6-3, the J gene TRBJ1-1, with a possible D match to TRBD1 (5 bases). The germline CDR1 and CDR2 sequences are MNHEY and SVGEGT. The V and J ends lost 6 bases and 3 bases respectively, with 5 bases between them. This CDR3 has 11 amino acids. As DNA, the CDR3 is TGTGCCAGCAGGGGGGACACTGAAGCTTTCTTT. Translated: CASRGDTEAFF.

This clonotype was recorded at least ten times. This chain links TRBV12-3 or TRBV12-4 with TRBJ1-3, with D unresolved. V lost 2 bases and J lost 4, with 9 bases in between. This CDR3 has 14 amino acids. The CDR3 loop is CASSLWAAGNTIYF. The CDR3 DNA reads as TGTGCCAGCAGTTTATGGGCGGCAGGAAACACCATATATTTT.

This clonotype appeared a few times. This chain connects TRBV2 to TRBJ1-2; a possible D gene is TRBD1 (5 bases). In germline, CDR1 is SNHLY, CDR2 FYNNEI. Between the trimmed V and J ends, which lost 1 base and 6 bases, there was a span of 15 bases. This CDR3 has 15 amino acids. Here the CDR3 DNA reads TGTGCCAGCAGTGAAGATCGGGGGTTGGGAGATGGCTACACCTTC. This gives the protein CASSEDRGLGDGYTF.